These T cell receptor beta chains were read from a single sample in a study of blood T cells in healthy people across ages. One entry per CDR3 protein results from TCRdb running MiXCR on the 5' RACE reads. Among hundreds of thousands of distinct CDR3 sequences, around a quarter were seen once, and the ten largest hold about 2.9%. These data also featured in a second study, about T cells of mothers and their children.

Input material: blood. Receptors originate from a boy younger than 18 in good health. Both conserved end residues are part of each CDR3. A D gene is named only where the DNA matches it firmly. Rows may omit the clone size; those that give it use once, few, many or a size class.

clone_size	j_call	v_call	d_call	cdr3_aa	cdr3_nt
few	TRBJ1-4	TRBV28	.	CASSPSSRVSNEKLFF	TGTGCCAGCAGTCCCTCAAGCAGGGTGTCTAATGAAAAACTGTTTTTT
few	TRBJ2-7	TRBV12-3/TRBV12-4	.	CASSRTAWGYEQYF	TGTGCCAGCAGCCGGACAGCGTGGGGCTACGAGCAGTACTTC
.	TRBJ2-7	TRBV5-5	.	CASSLAEQSYEQYF	TGTGCCAGCAGCTTGGCTGAACAATCCTACGAGCAGTACTTC
.	TRBJ2-1	TRBV28	TRBD2	CASSSGRTNEQFF	TGTGCCAGCAGTTCCGGGAGGACCAATGAGCAGTTCTTC
.	TRBJ2-4	TRBV20-1	.	CSGGNRKLAKNIQYF	TGCAGTGGGGGGAATAGAAAACTAGCCAAAAACATTCAGTACTTC
.	TRBJ2-2	TRBV9	.	CASSKENTGELFF	TGTGCCAGCAGCAAGGAGAACACCGGGGAGCTGTTTTTT
.	TRBJ2-7	TRBV2	.	CASSGTPHEQYF	TGTGCCAGCAGTGGAACCCCTCACGAGCAGTACTTC
.	TRBJ2-3	TRBV14	.	CASSPGAISTDTQYF	TGTGCCAGCAGCCCGGGGGCGATTTCCACAGATACGCAGTATTTT
.	TRBJ1-4	TRBV6-5	.	CASSYGQLATNEKLFF	TGTGCCAGCAGTTACGGACAACTGGCAACTAATGAAAAACTGTTTTTT
.	TRBJ2-3	TRBV7-3	.	CASSWDRRTSGGDTQYF	TGTGCCAGCAGTTGGGACCGACGAACCAGCGGTGGAGATACGCAGTATTTT
few	TRBJ2-7	TRBV12-3/TRBV12-4	.	CASSTYRVPYEQYF	TGTGCCAGCAGTACCTACAGGGTACCCTACGAGCAGTACTTC
.	TRBJ1-4	TRBV5-6	.	CASSLGRPGGEKLFF	TGTGCCAGCAGCTTGGGGAGGCCAGGCGGTGAAAAACTGTTTTTT
few	TRBJ2-5	TRBV4-1	.	CASSQGLGGGQETQYF	TGCGCCAGCAGCCAAGGGCTAGGGGGAGGACAAGAGACCCAGTACTTC
.	TRBJ2-3	TRBV20-1	TRBD2	CSASSIRLSGRTDTQYF	TGCAGTGCTAGTAGCATCCGGCTAAGCGGGAGGACAGATACGCAGTATTTT
.	TRBJ1-5	TRBV7-8	.	CASSQARDSNQPQHF	TGTGCCAGCAGCCAAGCACGGGACAGCAATCAGCCCCAGCATTTT
.	TRBJ2-7	TRBV5-5	.	CASSPEGSFYEQYF	TGTGCCAGCAGCCCGGAGGGCAGCTTTTACGAGCAGTACTTC
few	TRBJ2-6	TRBV6-2/TRBV6-3	.	CASQAGANVLTF	TGTGCCAGTCAAGCTGGGGCCAACGTCCTGACTTTC
few	TRBJ2-1	TRBV7-9	TRBD2	CASSLIGTSGKTYNEQFF	TGTGCCAGCAGCTTAATCGGGACTAGCGGGAAGACCTACAATGAGCAGTTCTTC
few	TRBJ2-5	TRBV11-3	.	CASSLGGSSPYQETQYF	TGTGCCAGCAGCTTAGGTGGTTCCTCTCCGTACCAAGAGACCCAGTACTTC
.	TRBJ1-3	TRBV12-3/TRBV12-4	.	CASSRGPDSGNTIYF	TGTGCCAGTTCGAGGGGCCCAGACTCTGGAAACACCATATATTTT
.	TRBJ1-1	TRBV5-1	.	CASSFGAEMNTEAFF	TGCGCCAGCAGCTTCGGTGCAGAAATGAACACTGAAGCTTTCTTT
.	TRBJ2-5	TRBV10-2	.	CASSDGSGTETQYF	TGCGCCAGCAGTGATGGCTCAGGGACCGAGACCCAGTACTTC
many	TRBJ2-7	TRBV7-3	.	CASSSGRGAEQYF	TGTGCCAGCAGCTCCGGACGGGGGGCCGAGCAGTACTTC
.	TRBJ2-5	TRBV6-6	TRBD2	CASSRVTGGAGETQYF	TGTGCCAGCAGTAGGGTGACGGGGGGGGCAGGGGAGACCCAGTACTTC
.	TRBJ1-2	TRBV4-2	TRBD1	CASSQEQGDYGYTF	TGTGCCAGCAGCCAAGAACAGGGGGACTATGGCTACACCTTC
.	TRBJ1-5	TRBV7-2	.	CASSLEGRGNQPQHF	TGTGCCAGCAGCTTAGAGGGCAGAGGGAATCAGCCCCAGCATTTT
many	TRBJ2-5	TRBV6-5	.	CASSRDGETQYF	TGTGCCAGCAGCAGGGACGGAGAGACCCAGTACTTC
.	TRBJ2-5	TRBV20-1	.	CSARVPRTPQETQYF	TGCAGTGCTAGAGTCCCGCGGACACCGCAAGAGACCCAGTACTTC
few	TRBJ2-4	TRBV4-2	.	CASSQEEPLAKNIQYF	TGTGCCAGCAGCCAAGAGGAACCCCTAGCCAAAAACATTCAGTACTTC
few	TRBJ1-3	TRBV5-4	TRBD1	CASGSGDNDRGEGNTIYF	TGCGCCAGCGGGAGCGGTGACAACGACAGGGGCGAGGGAAACACCATATATTTT
.	TRBJ2-7	TRBV10-3	TRBD2	CAILAGGAYEQYF	TGTGCCATACTAGCGGGGGGGGCCTACGAGCAGTACTTC
.	TRBJ2-2	TRBV7-8	.	CASSLDGRSGELFF	TGTGCCAGCAGCTTAGACGGGCGGTCTGGGGAGCTGTTTTTT
.	TRBJ2-2	TRBV27	.	CACSLGYISGSGELFF	TGTGCCTGCTCCTTGGGGTACATCTCCGGGAGCGGGGAGCTGTTTTTT
.	TRBJ2-1	TRBV20-1	.	CGARVRTGVFEQFF	TGCGGTGCTAGGGTGAGAACGGGCGTGTTTGAGCAGTTCTTC
many	TRBJ1-4	TRBV20-1	.	CSASSGGREKLFF	TGCAGTGCTAGTTCCGGGGGGCGCGAAAAACTGTTTTTT